Listed here are 15 T cell receptor beta chains from one sample, sequenced in a study of shared clonotypes between healthy human individuals. The data were produced by immunoSEQ multiplex PCR, yet TCRdb's version contains in-frame clones alone and is incomplete. This table has roughly 1,500,000 clones, nearly 99% appearing once. Sample: naive CD4+ T cells sorted from blood. Indicated subset: CD45RA+ positively selected. Receptors were obtained from a man aged 25 to 40 in good health.

This chain uses TRBV5-5 with TRBJ2-7; either TRBD1 or TRBD2 may supply D (5 bases each). The CDR3 is 15 amino acids. Deletions cut 5 bases from V and 2 bases from J, with 17 bases between. Looked up from germline, CDR1 is SGHKS and CDR2 is YYEKEE (reference sequence). CDR3 in amino acids: CASRVGWDRTYEQYF. CDR3 nucleotide sequence: TGTGCCAGCAGGGTAGGTTGGGACCGAACCTACGAGCAGTACTTC.

The V and J genes are TRBV5-1 and TRBJ2-7; the D gene is possibly TRBD1 (6 bases). The V end lost 0 bases, the J end lost 2 bases, and 18 bases lay between the germline ends. Germline CDR1 reads SGHRS; CDR2 reads YFSETQ. The CDR3 loop spans 17 amino acids. The CDR3 sequence is CASSLASTGSRTYEQYF. CDR3 nucleotides: TGCGCCAGCAGCTTGGCCTCTACAGGGTCGAGGACCTACGAGCAGTACTTC.

The chain couples TRBV4-3 to TRBJ2-2; D gene ambiguous. The CDR3 spans 15 residues. CDR1 is LGHNA, CDR2 YSLEER, per germline. The ends were cut back, 0 bases at V and 6 bases at J, with 11 bases in the middle. Written as DNA, the CDR3 is TGCGCCAGCAGCCAAGAACCTCTAGGTGCCGGGGAGCTGTTTTTT. Translating gives CASSQEPLGAGELFF.

This chain joins TRBV10-3 and TRBJ1-3; D uncertain. Trimming removed 1 base from V and 1 base from J, with 11 bases in between. The CDR3 loop spans 16 amino acids. Germline V gives CDR1 ENHRY, CDR2 SYGVKD. CDR3 bases: TGTGCCATCAGTGAGTGGCAGCCCGATTCTGGAAACACCATATATTTT. This sequence encodes CAISEWQPDSGNTIYF.

The chain combines TRBV4-2 with TRBJ2-3; 7 bases agree with TRBD2. The CDR3 has 15 residues. Germline trimming cut 4 bases from V and 2 bases from J; bases unmatched to any gene: 6. Germline V gives CDR1 LGHNA, CDR2 YNFKEQ. The CDR3 region has the DNA TGTGCCAGCAGCCGGGCGGGAGATTTCACAGATACGCAGTATTTT. Translated: CASSRAGDFTDTQYF.

This chain uses TRBV21-1 with TRBJ2-7. TRBV21-1 is recorded as a pseudogene. The CDR3 is 17 amino acids. This CDR3 is CASSKGSVGRAHYEQYF. The DNA for the CDR3 is TGTGCCAGCAGCAAAGGCTCCGTGGGACGGGCCCACTACGAGCAGTACTTC.

The chain combines TRBV7-9 with TRBJ2-5; the D gene could be TRBD1 or TRBD2 (5 bases each). The CDR3 contains 16 residues. V was shortened by 6 bases and J by 1 base, with 18 bases between the two germline ends. Germline V lookup: CDR1 SEHNR, CDR2 FQNEAQ (reference sequence). Here the CDR3 DNA reads TGTGCCAGCAGTAGCCCCCGGGACGCCATCCAAGAGACCCAGTACTTC. It yields the protein CASSSPRDAIQETQYF.

J is TRBJ2-1 and V is TRBV21-1; the table's D gene call, TRBD1, was not cross checked with the DNA. TRBV21-1 is listed as a pseudogene. This CDR3 comprises 13 residues. This CDR3 is CASSPGGSNEQFF. As DNA, the CDR3 is TGTGCCAGCAGTCCAGGGGGGTCCAATGAGCAGTTCTTC.

V is TRBV5-4 and J is TRBJ2-3, with TRBD2 as a possible D gene (6 bases). This CDR3 comprises 16 residues. Germline values: CDR1 SGHNT, CDR2 YYREEE (reference sequence). The V end was cut by 6 bases, the J end by 1 base, with 18 bases between. CDR3 DNA sequence: TGTGCCAGCACCCCGTCTAGCGTGCGTGGCACAGATACGCAGTATTTT. This translates into CASTPSSVRGTDTQYF.

This clone was seen just once. The CDR3 region is CSVNTFDTEAFF. The CDR3 coding sequence is TGCAGCGTCAATACGTTCGACACTGAAGCTTTCTTT. The chain carries TRBV29-1 and TRBJ1-1; the D is unclear. The CDR3 contains 12 residues. Per the germline V gene, CDR1 is SQVTM and CDR2 is ANQGSEA. Trimming took 6 bases from V and 3 from J, leaving 11 bases between them.

V gene TRBV2 combines with J gene TRBJ1-1, with 7 positions matching TRBD1. The germline V gene encodes CDR1 SNHLY and CDR2 FYNNEI. The V gene end was trimmed by 6 bases and the J gene end by 1 base; junction bases not matched to a gene: 5. CDR3 length: 14 amino acids. The chain's CDR3 is CASRLGQRNTEAFF. The CDR3 bases are TGTGCCAGCAGGCTGGGACAGAGGAACACTGAAGCTTTCTTT.

The chain recombines TRBV7-9 with TRBJ1-4; D remains ambiguous. V was clipped by 1 base and J by 2 bases, with 8 bases between them. CDR1 and CDR2 from the germline V gene are SEHNR and FQNEAQ (reference sequence). The CDR3 sequence is 15 residues long. The CDR3, as DNA: TGTGCCAGCAGCTTAGGGATGTTCACTAATGAAAAACTGTTTTTT. It is translated as CASSLGMFTNEKLFF.

The chain has TRBV4-1 and TRBJ2-5; D unclear. Trimming removed 0 bases at V and 5 bases at J, with 7 bases between. The CDR3 spans 13 residues. Germline assignment: CDR1 MGHRA and CDR2 YSYEKL. DNA of the CDR3: TGCGCCAGCAGCCAAGAGGGATCGGAGACCCAGTACTTC. This encodes CASSQEGSETQYF.

The V call is TRBV5-4, the J call TRBJ1-2; D is undetermined. Per the germline V gene, CDR1 is SGHNT and CDR2 is YYREEE (reference sequence). The V end lost 0 bases, the J end lost 2 bases, and 11 bases lay between the germline ends. This CDR3 has 15 residues. The CDR3 sequence: CASSLEQTRNYGYTF. CDR3 bases: TGTGCCAGCAGCTTGGAACAGACCCGCAACTATGGCTACACCTTC.

The V gene is TRBV6-6, the J gene TRBJ2-5, with a possible D match to TRBD2 (6 bases). Germline V gene lookup returns CDR1 MNHNY and CDR2 SVGAGI (reference sequence). This CDR3 has 13 amino acids. V shed 10 bases and J shed 4 bases, with 16 bases lying between them. CDR3 in amino acids: CANGGGGGETQYF. The DNA for the CDR3 is TGTGCCAACGGGGGAGGAGGTGGAGAGACCCAGTACTTC.